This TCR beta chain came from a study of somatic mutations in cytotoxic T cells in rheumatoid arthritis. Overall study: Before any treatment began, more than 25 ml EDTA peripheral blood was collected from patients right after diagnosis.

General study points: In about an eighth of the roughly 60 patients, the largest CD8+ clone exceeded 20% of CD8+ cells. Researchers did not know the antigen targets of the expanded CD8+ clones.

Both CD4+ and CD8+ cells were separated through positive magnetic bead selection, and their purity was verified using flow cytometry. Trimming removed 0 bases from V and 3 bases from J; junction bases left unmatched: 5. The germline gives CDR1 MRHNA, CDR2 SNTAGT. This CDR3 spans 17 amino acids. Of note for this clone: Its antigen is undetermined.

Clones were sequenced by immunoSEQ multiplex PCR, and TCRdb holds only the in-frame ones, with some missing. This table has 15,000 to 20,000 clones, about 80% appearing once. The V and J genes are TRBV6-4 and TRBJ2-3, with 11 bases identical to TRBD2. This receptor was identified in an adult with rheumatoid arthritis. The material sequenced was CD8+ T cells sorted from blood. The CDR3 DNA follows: TGTGCCAGCAGTGACTCCACTAGCGGGAGTGGGACAGATACGCAGTATTTT. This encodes CASSDSTSGSGTDTQYF.